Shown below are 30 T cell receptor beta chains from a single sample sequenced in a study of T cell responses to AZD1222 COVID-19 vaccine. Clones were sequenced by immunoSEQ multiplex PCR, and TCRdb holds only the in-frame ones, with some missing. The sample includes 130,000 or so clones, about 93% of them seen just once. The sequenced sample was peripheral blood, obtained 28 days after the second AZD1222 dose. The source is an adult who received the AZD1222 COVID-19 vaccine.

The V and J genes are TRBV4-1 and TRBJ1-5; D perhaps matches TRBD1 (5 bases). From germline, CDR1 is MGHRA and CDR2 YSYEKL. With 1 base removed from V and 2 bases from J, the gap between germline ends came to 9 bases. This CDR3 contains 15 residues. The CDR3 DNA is TGCGCCAGCAGCCAAGGTCCGGGGCGCAATCAGCCCCAGCATTTT. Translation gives CASSQGPGRNQPQHF.

The CDR3 DNA is TGTGCCAGCCGGGGGGGAGTCGGCAAAAACATTCAGTACTTC. Residues: CASRGGVGKNIQYF. V usage is TRBV28 and J usage is TRBJ2-4; the match to TRBD2 covers 8 bases. The germline gives CDR1 MDHEN, CDR2 SYDVKM. V shed 8 bases and J 3 bases; nucleotides not matched to a gene: 6. CDR3 length: 14 residues.

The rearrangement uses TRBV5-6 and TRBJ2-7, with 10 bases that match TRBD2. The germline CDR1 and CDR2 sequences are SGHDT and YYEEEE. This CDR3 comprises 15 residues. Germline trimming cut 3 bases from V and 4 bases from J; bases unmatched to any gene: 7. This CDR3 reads CASSWSSGSIYEQYF. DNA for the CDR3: TGTGCCAGCAGCTGGTCTAGCGGGAGTATATACGAGCAGTACTTC.

The chain's CDR3 is CASSTGLEGETQYF. CDR3 DNA sequence: TGTGCCAGCAGCACCGGACTCGAAGGGGAGACCCAGTACTTC. The genes are TRBV7-8 and TRBJ2-5; tentatively, D is TRBD2 (5 bases). The ends were cut back, 5 bases at V and 5 bases at J, with 15 bases in the middle. Germline V gives CDR1 SGHVS, CDR2 FQNEAQ. CDR3 length: 14 residues. The complete variable domain, with remaining parts taken from reference TRBV7-8 and TRBJ2-5, reads GAGVSQSPRYKVAKRGQDVALRCDPISGHVSLFWYQQALGQGPEFLTYFQNEAQLDKSGLPSDRFFAERPEGSVSTLKIQRTQQEDSAVYLCASSTGLEGETQYFGPGTRLLVL.

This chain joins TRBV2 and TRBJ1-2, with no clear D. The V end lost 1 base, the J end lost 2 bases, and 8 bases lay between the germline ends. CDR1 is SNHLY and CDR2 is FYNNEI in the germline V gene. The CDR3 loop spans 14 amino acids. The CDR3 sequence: CASSEVGRNYGYTF. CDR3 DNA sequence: TGTGCCAGCAGTGAAGTGGGGAGGAACTATGGCTACACCTTC.

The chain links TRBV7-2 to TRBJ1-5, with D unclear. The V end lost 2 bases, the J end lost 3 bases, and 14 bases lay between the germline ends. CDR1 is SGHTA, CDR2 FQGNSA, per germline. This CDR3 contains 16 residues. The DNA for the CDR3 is TGTGCCAGCAGCTTAATGCCGGGGAGGAACAATCAGCCCCAGCATTTT. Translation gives CASSLMPGRNNQPQHF.

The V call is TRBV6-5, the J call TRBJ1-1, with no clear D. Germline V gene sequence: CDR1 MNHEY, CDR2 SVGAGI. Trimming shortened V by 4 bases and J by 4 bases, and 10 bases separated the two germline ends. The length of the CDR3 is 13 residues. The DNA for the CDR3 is TGTGCCAGCAGTTCAGCAGCGTTCACTGAAGCTTTCTTT. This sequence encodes CASSSAAFTEAFF.

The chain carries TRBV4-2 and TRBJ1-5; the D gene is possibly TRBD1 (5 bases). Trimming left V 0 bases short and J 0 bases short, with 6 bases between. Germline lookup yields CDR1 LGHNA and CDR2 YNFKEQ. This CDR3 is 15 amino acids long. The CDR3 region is CASSQEQASNQPQHF. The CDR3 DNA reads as TGTGCCAGCAGCCAAGAACAGGCTAGCAATCAGCCCCAGCATTTT.

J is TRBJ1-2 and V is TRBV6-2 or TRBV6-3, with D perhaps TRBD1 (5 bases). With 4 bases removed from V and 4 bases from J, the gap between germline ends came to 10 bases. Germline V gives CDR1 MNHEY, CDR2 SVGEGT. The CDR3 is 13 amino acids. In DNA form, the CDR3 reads TGTGCCAGCAGTTTTCCAGGGCCCTATGGCTACACCTTC. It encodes CASSFPGPYGYTF.

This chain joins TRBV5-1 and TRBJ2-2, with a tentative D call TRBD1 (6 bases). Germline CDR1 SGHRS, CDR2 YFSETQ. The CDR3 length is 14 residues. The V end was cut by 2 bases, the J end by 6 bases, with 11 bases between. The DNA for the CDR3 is TGCGCCAGCAGCTTTCAGGGGTCGGCCGGGGAGCTGTTTTTT. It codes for CASSFQGSAGELFF.

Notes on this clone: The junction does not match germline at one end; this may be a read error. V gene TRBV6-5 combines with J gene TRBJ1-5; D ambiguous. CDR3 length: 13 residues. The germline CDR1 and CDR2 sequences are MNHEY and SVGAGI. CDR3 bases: TGTGCCAGCAGTGACTCTGGGGAGCAGCCCCAGCATTTT. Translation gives CASSDSGEQPQHF.

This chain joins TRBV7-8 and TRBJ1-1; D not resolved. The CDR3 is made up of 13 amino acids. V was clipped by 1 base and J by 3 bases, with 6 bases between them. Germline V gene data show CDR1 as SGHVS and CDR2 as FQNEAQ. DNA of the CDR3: TGTGCCAGCAGCTTAGGGGAGCACACTGAAGCTTTCTTT. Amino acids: CASSLGEHTEAFF.

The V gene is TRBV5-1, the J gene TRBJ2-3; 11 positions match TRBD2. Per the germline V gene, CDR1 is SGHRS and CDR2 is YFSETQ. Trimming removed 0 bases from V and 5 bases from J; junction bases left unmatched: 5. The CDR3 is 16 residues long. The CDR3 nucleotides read TGCGCCAGCAGCTTGGAACTAGCGGGAGTTGTAGATACGCAGTATTTT. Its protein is CASSLELAGVVDTQYF.

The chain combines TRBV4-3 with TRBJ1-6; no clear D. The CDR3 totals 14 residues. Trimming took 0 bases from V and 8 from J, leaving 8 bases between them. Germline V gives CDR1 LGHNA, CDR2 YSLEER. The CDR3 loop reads CASSQDGRDSPLHF. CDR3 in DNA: TGCGCCAGCAGCCAAGATGGACGGGATTCACCCCTCCACTTT.

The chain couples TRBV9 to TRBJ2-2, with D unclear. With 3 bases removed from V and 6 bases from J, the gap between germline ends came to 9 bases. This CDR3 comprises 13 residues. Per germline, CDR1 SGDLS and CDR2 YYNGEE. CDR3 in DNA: TGTGCCAGCAGCGGGCTTAGATCCGGGGAGCTGTTTTTT. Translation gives CASSGLRSGELFF.

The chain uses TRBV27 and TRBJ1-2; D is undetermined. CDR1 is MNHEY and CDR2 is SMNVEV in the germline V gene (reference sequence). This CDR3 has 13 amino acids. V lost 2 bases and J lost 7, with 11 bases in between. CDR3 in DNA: TGTGCCAGCAGTTTAGCGGGTGGGGTTGGCTACACCTTC. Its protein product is CASSLAGGVGYTF.

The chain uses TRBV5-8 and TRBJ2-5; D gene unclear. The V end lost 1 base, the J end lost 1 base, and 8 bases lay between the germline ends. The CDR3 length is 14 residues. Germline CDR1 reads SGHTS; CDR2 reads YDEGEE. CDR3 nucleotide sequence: TGTGCCAGCAGCTTGTCAGGATCCCAAGAGACCCAGTACTTC. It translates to CASSLSGSQETQYF.

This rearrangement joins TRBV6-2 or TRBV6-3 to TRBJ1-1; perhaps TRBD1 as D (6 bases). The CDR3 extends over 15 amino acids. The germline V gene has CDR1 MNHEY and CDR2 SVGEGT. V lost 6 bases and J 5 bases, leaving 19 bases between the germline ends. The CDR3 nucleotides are TGTGCCAGCAGGTACGAAACAGGGAGGGAAACTGAAGCTTTCTTT. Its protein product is CASRYETGRETEAFF.

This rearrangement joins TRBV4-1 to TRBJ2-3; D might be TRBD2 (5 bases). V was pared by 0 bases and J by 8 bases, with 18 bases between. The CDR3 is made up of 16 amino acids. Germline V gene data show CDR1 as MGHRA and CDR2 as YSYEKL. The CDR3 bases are TGCGCCAGCAGCCAAGATCCGGGTGGGAGTGCAGGTACGCAGTATTTT. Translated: CASSQDPGGSAGTQYF.

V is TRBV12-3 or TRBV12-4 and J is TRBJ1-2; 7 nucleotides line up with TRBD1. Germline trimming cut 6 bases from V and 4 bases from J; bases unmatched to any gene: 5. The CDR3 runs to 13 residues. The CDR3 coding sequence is TGTGCCAGCAGACCGACAGGGTTCTATGGCTACACCTTC. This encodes CASRPTGFYGYTF.

CDR3 region: CASTRGGLNTEAFF. The DNA for the CDR3 is TGTGCCAGCACCCGCGGGGGGTTGAACACTGAAGCTTTCTTT. The rearrangement links TRBV28 to TRBJ1-1; tentatively, D is TRBD1 (5 bases). The germline V gene has CDR1 MDHEN and CDR2 SYDVKM. Between the trimmed V and J ends, which lost 7 bases and 0 bases, there was a span of 12 bases. The CDR3 runs 14 residues.

CDR3 nucleotide sequence: TGTGCCAGCAGCTTATCCGGGGGGACAGGGTCCTACGAGCAGTACTTC. Its protein product is CASSLSGGTGSYEQYF. The J gene is TRBJ2-7, the V gene TRBV7-2, with 9 bases matching TRBD1. This CDR3 spans 16 amino acids. Germline loops: CDR1 SGHTA, CDR2 FQGNSA. Trimming took 2 bases from V and 1 from J; bases not matched to a gene: 6.

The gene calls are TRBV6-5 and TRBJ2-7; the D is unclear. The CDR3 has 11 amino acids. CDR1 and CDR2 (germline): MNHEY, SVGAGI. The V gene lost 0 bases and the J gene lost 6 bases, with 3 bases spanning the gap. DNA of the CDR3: TGTGCCAGCAGTTACTCGATCGAGCAGTACTTC. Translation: CASSYSIEQYF.

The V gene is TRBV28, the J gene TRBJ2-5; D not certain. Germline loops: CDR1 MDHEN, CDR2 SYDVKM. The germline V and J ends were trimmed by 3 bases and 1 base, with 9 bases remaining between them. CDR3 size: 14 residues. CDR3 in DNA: TGTGCCAGCAGTTTTAGCAGTTCCCAAGAGACCCAGTACTTC. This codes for CASSFSSSQETQYF.

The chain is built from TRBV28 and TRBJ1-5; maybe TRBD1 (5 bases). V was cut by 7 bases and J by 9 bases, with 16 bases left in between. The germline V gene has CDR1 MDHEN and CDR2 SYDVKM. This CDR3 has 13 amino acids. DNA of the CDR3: TGTGCCAGCAATTCACCATCGGGGCGGCCCCAGCATTTT. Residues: CASNSPSGRPQHF.

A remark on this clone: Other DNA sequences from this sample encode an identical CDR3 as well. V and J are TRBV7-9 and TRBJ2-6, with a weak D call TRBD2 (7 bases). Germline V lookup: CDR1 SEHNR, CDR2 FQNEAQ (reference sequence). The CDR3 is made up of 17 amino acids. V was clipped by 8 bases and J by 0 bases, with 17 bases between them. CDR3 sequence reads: CASLGGGRGSGANVLTF. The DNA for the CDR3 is TGTGCCAGCCTTGGCGGGGGCCGGGGCTCTGGGGCCAACGTCCTGACTTTC.

Here the CDR3 reads CASKGVGTLDTGELFF. As DNA, the CDR3 is TGCGCCAGCAAGGGGGTAGGAACTCTTGACACCGGGGAGCTGTTTTTT. V usage is TRBV5-1 and J usage is TRBJ2-2; the D gene is possibly TRBD1 (6 bases). V lost 6 bases, J lost 3 bases, and 18 bases lay in between. Germline CDR1 reads SGHRS; CDR2 reads YFSETQ. The CDR3 has 16 residues.

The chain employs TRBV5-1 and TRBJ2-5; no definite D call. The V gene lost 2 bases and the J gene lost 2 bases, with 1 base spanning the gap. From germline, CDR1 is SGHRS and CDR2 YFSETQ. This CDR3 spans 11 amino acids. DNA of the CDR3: TGCGCCAGCAGCTTACAAGAGACCCAGTACTTC. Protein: CASSLQETQYF.

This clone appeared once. Here the CDR3 reads CASSRISGSNEQFF. In DNA form, the CDR3 reads TGTGCCAGCAGTAGGATTAGCGGGAGCAATGAGCAGTTCTTC. The rearrangement joins TRBV27 to TRBJ2-1, with TRBD2 matching 9 bases. Germline lookup yields CDR1 MNHEY and CDR2 SMNVEV (reference sequence). After removal of 5 bases from V and 6 bases from J, the junction contained 5 bases not matched to a gene. The CDR3 covers 14 residues.

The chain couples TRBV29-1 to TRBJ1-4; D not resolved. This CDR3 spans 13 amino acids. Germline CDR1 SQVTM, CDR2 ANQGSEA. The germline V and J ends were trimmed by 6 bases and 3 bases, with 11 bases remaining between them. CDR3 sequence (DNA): TGCAGCGTCGCAAGAGGAGCTAATGAAAAACTGTTTTTT. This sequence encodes CSVARGANEKLFF.